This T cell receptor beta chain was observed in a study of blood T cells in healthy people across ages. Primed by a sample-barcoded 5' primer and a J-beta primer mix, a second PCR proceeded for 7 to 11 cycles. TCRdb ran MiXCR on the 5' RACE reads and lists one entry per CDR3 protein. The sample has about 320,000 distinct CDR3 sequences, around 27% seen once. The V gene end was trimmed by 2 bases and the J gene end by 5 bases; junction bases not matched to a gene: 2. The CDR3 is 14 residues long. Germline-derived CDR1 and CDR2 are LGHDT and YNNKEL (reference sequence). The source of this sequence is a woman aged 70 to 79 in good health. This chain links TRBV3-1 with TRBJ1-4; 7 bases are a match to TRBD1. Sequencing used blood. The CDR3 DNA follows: TGTGCCAGCAGCCAATGGGGACAGAATGAAAAACTGTTTTTT. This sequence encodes CASSQWGQNEKLFF.